This passage covers 30 T cell receptor beta chains from one sample sequenced in a study of beta chain features in type 1 diabetes. Expressed TCRB transcripts were sequenced, since all the RNA that had been isolated was reverse transcribed. Data came from immunoSEQ multiplex PCR; TCRdb stores just in-frame clones and leaves some out. The repertoire holds 500,000 to 700,000 clones, about 16% seen once, with 0.09% to 0.095% in the top ten. The sample consisted of naive CD4+ T cells from blood. All receptors come from a man aged 18 to 29 in good health.

The chain has TRBV28 and TRBJ2-7; 7 bases line up with TRBD2. V dropped 1 base and J dropped 4; count of bases not matched to a gene: 10. Germline V lookup: CDR1 MDHEN, CDR2 SYDVKM. The CDR3 loop spans 16 amino acids. CDR3 in amino acids: CASSLSAGTTSYEQYF. As DNA, the CDR3 is TGTGCCAGCAGTTTATCGGCCGGGACTACTTCGTACGAGCAGTACTTC.

In its sample, this clone was seen a few times. The J gene is TRBJ1-1, the V gene TRBV19; D gene unclear. The CDR3 has 13 residues. The V end was cut by 6 bases, the J end by 3 bases, with 11 bases between. CDR1 and CDR2 (germline): LNHDA, SQIVND (reference sequence). The DNA for the CDR3 is TGTGCCAGTAGCCCACTGGGGTACACTGAAGCTTTCTTT. Amino acids: CASSPLGYTEAFF.

The chain joins TRBV7-9 to TRBJ2-5; D gene unclear. From germline, CDR1 is SEHNR and CDR2 FQNEAQ (reference sequence). The CDR3 is 13 amino acids. With 2 bases removed from V and 4 bases from J, the gap between germline ends came to 8 bases. The CDR3 DNA is TGTGCCAGCAGCTTATCAAGGTCAGAGACCCAGTACTTC. It yields the protein CASSLSRSETQYF. Filled out from reference TRBV7-9 and TRBJ2-5, the complete variable domain reads DTGVSQNPRHKITKRGQNVTFRCDPISEHNRLYWYRQTLGQGPEFLTYFQNEAQLEKSRLLSDRFSAERPKGSFSTLEIQRTEQGDSAMYLCASSLSRSETQYFGPGTRLLVL.

This clone turned up a few times. The CDR3 bases are TGTGCCAGCAACGAGCACAGGGGGGCCCACGAGCAGTACTTC. It is translated as CASNEHRGAHEQYF. The chain uses TRBV21-1 and TRBJ2-7; the tabulated D call, TRBD1, remains unverified against the DNA. TRBV21-1 is described as a pseudogene. There are 14 residues in the CDR3.

The V call is TRBV7-2, the J call TRBJ2-1, with 10 bases identical to TRBD1. Germline loops: CDR1 SGHTA, CDR2 FQGNSA. After removal of 3 bases from V and 8 bases from J, the junction contained 4 bases not matched to a gene. CDR3 size: 14 residues. CDR3 sequence reads: CASSLGQGRDEQFF. CDR3 DNA: TGTGCCAGCAGCTTGGGACAGGGGCGGGATGAGCAGTTCTTC.

The J gene is TRBJ1-2, the V gene TRBV19; D gene uncertain. The V gene lost 5 bases and the J gene lost 2 bases, with 12 bases spanning the gap. The CDR3 sequence is 14 residues long. Germline V CDR1 and CDR2: LNHDA, SQIVND (reference sequence). The CDR3 loop is CASSLLGVNYGYTF. CDR3 DNA sequence: TGTGCCAGTAGTCTACTCGGGGTGAACTATGGCTACACCTTC.

The genes are TRBV2 and TRBJ2-3; 8 nucleotides align to TRBD2. J lost 6 bases, V lost 4 bases, and 12 bases had no gene match. This CDR3 comprises 16 residues. In germline, CDR1 is SNHLY, CDR2 FYNNEI. The CDR3 coding sequence is TGTGCCAGCAGTGGGGGCACCGGGGGGGCAGGTGATACGCAGTATTTT. Translation: CASSGGTGGAGDTQYF.

This clone was seen more than once but under ten times. In DNA form, the CDR3 reads TGTGCCAGCAGCTTGGCTAGCGGGAGCTCCTACAATGAGCAGTTCTTC. Translated, it gives CASSLASGSSYNEQFF. This chain uses TRBV7-3 with TRBJ2-1; 10 positions match TRBD2. CDR3 length: 16 residues. CDR1 SGHTA and CDR2 FQGTGA come from the germline V gene. J lost 0 bases, V lost 3 bases, and 2 bases had no gene match.

This clone was observed a handful of times. The rearrangement uses TRBV5-4 and TRBJ1-2; D perhaps matches TRBD1 (5 bases). Germline lookup yields CDR1 SGHNT and CDR2 YYREEE (reference sequence). Trimming pared 5 bases from V and 4 bases from J, leaving 12 bases between. CDR3 length: 13 amino acids. The CDR3 protein is CASSFLGVYGYTF. CDR3 sequence (DNA): TGTGCCAGCAGTTTCTTAGGGGTCTATGGCTACACCTTC. Full variable domain (outside the CDR3, taken from reference TRBV5-4 and TRBJ1-2): ETGVTQSPTHLIKTRGQQVTLRCSSQSGHNTVSWYQQALGQGPQFIFQYYREEENGRGNFPPRFSGLQFPNYSSELNVNALELDDSALYLCASSFLGVYGYTFGSGTRLTVV.

This rearrangement joins TRBV28 to TRBJ2-1; D remains ambiguous. Germline CDR1 is MDHEN and CDR2 is SYDVKM. Trimming cost V 5 bases and J 8 bases, with 4 bases left between them. The CDR3 contains 10 residues. As DNA, the CDR3 is TGTGCCAGCAGTAAATATGAGCAGTTCTTC. This codes for CASSKYEQFF.

This clone was seen a few times. This sample includes further DNA sequences coding for the same CDR3. This chain joins TRBV9 and TRBJ1-5; D not certain. Germline V lookup: CDR1 SGDLS, CDR2 YYNGEE. The CDR3 is 15 amino acids. With 0 bases removed from V and 0 bases from J, the gap between germline ends came to 7 bases. This chain's CDR3 is CASSVGGVSNQPQHF. The CDR3 DNA reads TGTGCCAGCAGCGTAGGCGGTGTTAGCAATCAGCCCCAGCATTTT. Full variable domain (missing parts from reference TRBV9 and TRBJ1-5): DSGVTQTPKHLITATGQRVTLRCSPRSGDLSVYWYQQSLDQGLQFLIQYYNGEERAKGNILERFSAQQFPDLHSELNLSSLELGDSALYFCASSVGGVSNQPQHFGDGTRLSIL.

The J gene is TRBJ2-1, the V gene TRBV5-6, with D unclear. Germline V gene data show CDR1 as SGHDT and CDR2 as YYEEEE. The CDR3 loop spans 11 amino acids. Trimming took off 2 bases at V and 10 bases at J, with 7 bases between the two ends. In DNA form, the CDR3 reads TGTGCCAGCAGCTTCGTGTTAGAGCAGTTCTTC. Its protein product is CASSFVLEQFF.

The CDR3 DNA reads TGTGCCATCAGTTCCCTAGCGGGGAACACCGGGGAGCTGTTTTTT. Its protein is CAISSLAGNTGELFF. The chain combines TRBV10-3 with TRBJ2-2, with 8 positions matching TRBD2. J gave up 1 base and V 5 bases, and 3 bases lay outside the gene matches. CDR1 ENHRY and CDR2 SYGVKD come from the germline V gene. The CDR3 covers 15 residues.

The sample holds a few counts of this clone. V usage is TRBV4-3 and J usage is TRBJ1-2; no reliable D call. Germline V CDR1 and CDR2: LGHNA, YSLEER. CDR3 length equals 15 residues. V was cut by 1 base and J by 2 bases, with 11 bases left in between. The CDR3 DNA reads as TGCGCCAGCAGCCAAGTACCCGAGGGAAACTATGGCTACACCTTC. This sequence encodes CASSQVPEGNYGYTF.

This clone was found a few times. This rearrangement joins TRBV11-2 to TRBJ2-4, with TRBD1 as a possible D gene (5 bases). CDR1 SGHAT and CDR2 FQNNGV come from the germline V gene. The CDR3 runs 16 residues. V was pared by 0 bases and J by 0 bases, with 9 bases between. The CDR3 DNA is TGTGCCAGCAGCTTAGATGCAGGGTTAGCCAAAAACATTCAGTACTTC. This encodes CASSLDAGLAKNIQYF.

This rearrangement joins TRBV19 to TRBJ1-5; D is unresolved. Trimming shortened V by 2 bases and J by 5 bases, and 4 bases separated the two germline ends. The CDR3 has 12 residues. The germline V gene encodes CDR1 LNHDA and CDR2 SQIVND (reference sequence). The DNA for the CDR3 is TGTGCCAGTAGTATAAGTTATCAGCCCCAGCATTTT. Translating it yields CASSISYQPQHF.

The chain has TRBV15 and TRBJ2-7; D is uncertain. This CDR3 comprises 15 residues. The germline gives CDR1 LNHNV, CDR2 YYDKDF (reference sequence). V lost 2 bases and J lost 0, with 11 bases in between. The CDR3 loop is CATSRTSSSSYEQYF. The CDR3 DNA sequence: TGTGCCACCAGCAGAACGTCATCGAGCTCCTACGAGCAGTACTTC.

This clone was observed a handful of times. The genes are TRBV9 and TRBJ2-2; 8 bases are a match to TRBD1. The V gene's germline CDR1 is SGDLS and CDR2 YYNGEE. The J segment lost 3 bases and the V segment lost 0 bases, leaving 4 bases of the junction unmatched. The CDR3 is 16 amino acids. The CDR3 sequence is CASSVGQGRDTGELFF. For the CDR3, the DNA is TGTGCCAGCAGCGTAGGACAGGGGCGTGACACCGGGGAGCTGTTTTTT.

The chain combines TRBV9 with TRBJ1-1; possible D gene TRBD1, 5 bases. CDR1 and CDR2 (germline): SGDLS, YYNGEE. Between the trimmed V and J ends, which lost 5 bases and 4 bases, there was a span of 24 bases. The CDR3 is 17 amino acids. CDR3 DNA: TGTGCCAGCAGGCCTCAGGGAGGCTCGAAGGGTGTCACTGAAGCTTTCTTT. It specifies CASRPQGGSKGVTEAFF.

V is TRBV28 and J is TRBJ2-4; 10 nucleotides agree with TRBD2. Looked up from germline, CDR1 is MDHEN and CDR2 is SYDVKM. V lost 4 bases, J lost 0 bases, and 12 bases stayed unmatched. The CDR3 is 19 amino acids. In nucleotides, the CDR3 is TGTGCCAGCAGTTACTCTAGCGGGGGATCGCCCTTAGCCAAAAACATTCAGTACTTC. Its protein product is CASSYSSGGSPLAKNIQYF.

The rearrangement joins TRBV28 to TRBJ2-4, with D possibly matching TRBD2 (5 bases). The CDR3 contains 18 residues. Trimming left V 2 bases short and J 0 bases short, with 17 bases between. Germline-derived CDR1 and CDR2 are MDHEN and SYDVKM. This chain's CDR3 is CASSLRVGGLLAKNIQYF. The CDR3 coding sequence is TGTGCCAGCAGTTTACGGGTCGGCGGGCTACTAGCCAAAAACATTCAGTACTTC.

This clone has more than one count but fewer than ten. The genes are TRBV28 and TRBJ2-7; D gene ambiguous. Germline V gene data show CDR1 as MDHEN and CDR2 as SYDVKM. The germline V and J ends were trimmed by 2 bases and 4 bases, with 6 bases remaining between them. This CDR3 is built from 12 residues. The CDR3 DNA reads as TGTGCCAGCAGTTTACAACCTTACGAGCAGTACTTC. It encodes CASSLQPYEQYF.

This clone was observed once. The chain couples TRBV9 to TRBJ1-6; D is perhaps TRBD1 (5 bases). Looked up from germline, CDR1 is SGDLS and CDR2 is YYNGEE. The V end was cut by 4 bases, the J end by 5 bases, with 16 bases between. The CDR3 sequence is 16 residues long. CDR3 in DNA: TGTGCCAGCAGCACTCAGGGATTTTCGGATAATTCACCCCTCCACTTT. This encodes CASSTQGFSDNSPLHF.

The V and J genes are TRBV6-6 and TRBJ1-2; the D gene is possibly TRBD1 (6 bases). Trimming left V 8 bases short and J 2 bases short, with 15 bases between. From germline, CDR1 is MNHNY and CDR2 SVGAGI (reference sequence). CDR3 length: 14 residues. The CDR3 spells CASVDRTKNYGYTF. DNA for the CDR3: TGTGCCAGCGTTGACAGGACGAAGAACTATGGCTACACCTTC.

This clone occurred a few times. This chain connects TRBV4-3 to TRBJ2-3; D gene uncertain. The germline V gene has CDR1 LGHNA and CDR2 YSLEER. Trimming took 0 bases from V and 10 from J, leaving 14 bases between them. The length of the CDR3 is 14 residues. This CDR3 is CASSQDTGALAQYF. CDR3 DNA sequence: TGCGCCAGCAGCCAAGATACGGGCGCATTAGCGCAGTATTTT.

The rearrangement joins TRBV7-3 to TRBJ1-2; possible D gene TRBD1, 5 bases. The CDR3 totals 15 residues. Germline lookup yields CDR1 SGHTA and CDR2 FQGTGA. Trimming removed 5 bases from V and 10 bases from J, with 23 bases in between. The CDR3 sequence: CASSVQGGRGGDYTF. The CDR3, as DNA: TGTGCCAGCAGCGTGCAGGGAGGACGCGGAGGGGACTACACCTTC.

There are a few counts of this clone. The DNA of the CDR3 is TGTGCCCCCACCAGGGAGGGGGAGCTGTTTTTT. This codes for CAPTREGELFF. J is TRBJ2-2 and V is TRBV28; D may match TRBD1 or TRBD2 (5 bases each). CDR3 length: 11 amino acids. Trimming took 11 bases from V and 8 from J, leaving 12 bases between them. Germline V gene lookup returns CDR1 MDHEN and CDR2 SYDVKM.

The chain links TRBV7-9 to TRBJ1-2; 8 bases fit TRBD1. The CDR3 length is 17 residues. With 0 bases clipped from V and 1 base from J, the junction kept 7 bases outside the gene matches. Germline values: CDR1 SEHNR, CDR2 FQNEAQ (reference sequence). CDR3 amino acids: CASSLAEGQEYNYGYTF. CDR3 bases: TGTGCCAGCAGCTTAGCTGAGGGACAGGAGTATAACTATGGCTACACCTTC. The whole variable domain, filled in from reference TRBV7-9 and TRBJ1-2, reads DTGVSQNPRHKITKRGQNVTFRCDPISEHNRLYWYRQTLGQGPEFLTYFQNEAQLEKSRLLSDRFSAERPKGSFSTLEIQRTEQGDSAMYLCASSLAEGQEYNYGYTFGSGTRLTVV.

The chain carries TRBV7-3 and TRBJ2-2; a possible D gene is TRBD2 (5 bases). CDR1 is SGHTA, CDR2 FQGTGA, per germline. This CDR3 is 16 amino acids long. The germline V and J ends were trimmed by 1 base and 4 bases, with 13 bases remaining between them. The CDR3 sequence: CASSLSRPRGTGELFF. The CDR3 nucleotides read TGTGCCAGCAGCTTAAGCAGGCCCCGGGGCACCGGGGAGCTGTTTTTT.

This clone has a count of ten or more. The V gene is TRBV21-1, the J gene TRBJ2-5; TRBD2, the table's D call, was not compared with the DNA. TRBV21-1 corresponds to a pseudogene. The CDR3 runs 13 residues. CDR3 residues: CASSPLRKETQYF. As DNA, the CDR3 is TGTGCCAGCAGCCCACTACGGAAAGAGACCCAGTACTTC.